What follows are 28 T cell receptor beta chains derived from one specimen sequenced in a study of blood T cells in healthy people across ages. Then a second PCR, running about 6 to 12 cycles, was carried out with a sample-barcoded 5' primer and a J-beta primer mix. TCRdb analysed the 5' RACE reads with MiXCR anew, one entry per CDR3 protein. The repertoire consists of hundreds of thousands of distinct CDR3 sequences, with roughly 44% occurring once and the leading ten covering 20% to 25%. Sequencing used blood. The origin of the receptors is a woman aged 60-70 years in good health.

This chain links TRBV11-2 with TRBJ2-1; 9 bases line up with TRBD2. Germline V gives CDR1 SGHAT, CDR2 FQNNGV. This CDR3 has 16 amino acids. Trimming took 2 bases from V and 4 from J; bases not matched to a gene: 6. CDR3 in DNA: TGTGCCAGCAGCTTAATGGCGGGAGGGATTTACAATGAGCAGTTCTTC. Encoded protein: CASSLMAGGIYNEQFF. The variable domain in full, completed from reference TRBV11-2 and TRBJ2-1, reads EAGVAQSPRYKIIEKRQSVAFWCNPISGHATLYWYQQILGQGPKLLIQFQNNGVVDDSQLPKDRFSAERLKGVDSTLKIQPAKLEDSAVYLCASSLMAGGIYNEQFFGPGTRLTVL.

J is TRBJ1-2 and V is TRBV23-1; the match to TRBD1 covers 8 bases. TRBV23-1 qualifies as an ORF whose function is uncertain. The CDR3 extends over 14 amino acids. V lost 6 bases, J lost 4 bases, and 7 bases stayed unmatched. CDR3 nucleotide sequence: TGCGCCAGCAGACGACAGGGGAATGGCTATGGCTACACCTTC. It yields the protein CASRRQGNGYGYTF.

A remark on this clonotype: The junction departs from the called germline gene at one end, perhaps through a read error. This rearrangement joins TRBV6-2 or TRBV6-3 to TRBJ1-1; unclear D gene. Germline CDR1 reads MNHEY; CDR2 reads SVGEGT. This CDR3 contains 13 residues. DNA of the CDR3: TGTGCCAGCAGTTACTCCTTCAACAATGAAGCTTTCTTT. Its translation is CASSYSFNNEAFF.

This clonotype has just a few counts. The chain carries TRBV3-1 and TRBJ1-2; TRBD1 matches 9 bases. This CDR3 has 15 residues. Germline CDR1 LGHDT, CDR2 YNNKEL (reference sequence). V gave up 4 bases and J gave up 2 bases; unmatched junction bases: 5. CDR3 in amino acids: CASSPRQGGNYGYTF. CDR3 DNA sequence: TGTGCCAGCAGCCCTAGACAGGGGGGGAACTATGGCTACACCTTC.

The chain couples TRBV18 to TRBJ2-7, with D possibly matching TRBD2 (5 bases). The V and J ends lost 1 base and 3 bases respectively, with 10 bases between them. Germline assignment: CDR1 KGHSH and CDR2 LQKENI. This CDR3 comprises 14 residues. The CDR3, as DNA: TGTGCCAGCTCACCACGGCCGGGAATCTACGAGCAGTACTTC. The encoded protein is CASSPRPGIYEQYF.

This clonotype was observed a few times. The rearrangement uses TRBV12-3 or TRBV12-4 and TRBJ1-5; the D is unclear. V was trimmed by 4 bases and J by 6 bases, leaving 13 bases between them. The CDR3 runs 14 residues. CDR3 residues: CASSSPGIGQPQHF. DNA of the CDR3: TGTGCCAGCAGTTCCCCGGGGATTGGTCAGCCCCAGCATTTT.

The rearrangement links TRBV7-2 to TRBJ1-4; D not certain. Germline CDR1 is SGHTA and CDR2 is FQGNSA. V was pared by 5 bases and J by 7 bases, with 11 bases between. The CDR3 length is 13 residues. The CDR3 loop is CASSPRASEKLFF. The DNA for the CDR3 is TGTGCCAGCAGCCCGAGGGCTAGTGAAAAACTGTTTTTT.

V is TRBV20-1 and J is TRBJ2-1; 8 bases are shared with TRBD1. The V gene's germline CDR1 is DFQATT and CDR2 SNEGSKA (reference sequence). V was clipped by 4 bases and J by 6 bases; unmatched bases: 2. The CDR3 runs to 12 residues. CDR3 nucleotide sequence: TGCAGTGCTAACAGGGGGTTCAATGAGCAGTTCTTC. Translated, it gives CSANRGFNEQFF.

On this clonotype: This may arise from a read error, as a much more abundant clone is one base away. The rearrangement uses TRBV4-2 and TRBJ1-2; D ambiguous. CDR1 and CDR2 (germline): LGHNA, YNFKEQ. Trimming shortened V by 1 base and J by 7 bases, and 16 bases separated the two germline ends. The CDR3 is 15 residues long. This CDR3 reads CASSQVGGPNSGYTF. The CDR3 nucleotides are TGTGCCAGCAGCCAAGTGGGAGGGCCCAATAGTGGCTACACCTTC.

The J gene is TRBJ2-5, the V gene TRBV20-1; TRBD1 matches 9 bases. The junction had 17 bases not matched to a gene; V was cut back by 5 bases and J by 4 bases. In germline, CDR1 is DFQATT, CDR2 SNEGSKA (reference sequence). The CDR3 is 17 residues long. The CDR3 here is CSAAVYQGTGLRETQYF. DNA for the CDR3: TGCAGTGCTGCAGTTTATCAAGGGACAGGGCTCAGAGAGACCCAGTACTTC.

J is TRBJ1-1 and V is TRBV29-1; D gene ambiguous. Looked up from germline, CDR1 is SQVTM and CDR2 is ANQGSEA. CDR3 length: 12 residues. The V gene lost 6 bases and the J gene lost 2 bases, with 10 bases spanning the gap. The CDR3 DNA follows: TGCAGCGTCAAGACGGTTAACACTGAAGCTTTCTTT. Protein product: CSVKTVNTEAFF.

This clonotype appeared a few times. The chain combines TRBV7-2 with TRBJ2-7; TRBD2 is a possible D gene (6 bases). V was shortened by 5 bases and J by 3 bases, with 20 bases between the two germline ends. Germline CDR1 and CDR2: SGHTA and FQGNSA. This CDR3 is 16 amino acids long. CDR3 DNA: TGTGCCAGCAGCCGACACGGGGGAAGCGGCATCTACGAGCAGTACTTC. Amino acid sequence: CASSRHGGSGIYEQYF.

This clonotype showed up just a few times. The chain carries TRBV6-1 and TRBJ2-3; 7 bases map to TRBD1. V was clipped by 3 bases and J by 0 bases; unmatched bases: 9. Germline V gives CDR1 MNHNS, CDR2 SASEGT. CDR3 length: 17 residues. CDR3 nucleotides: TGTGCCAGCAGTGAGGCAGGGGGTTTACCTAGCACAGATACGCAGTATTTT. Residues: CASSEAGGLPSTDTQYF.

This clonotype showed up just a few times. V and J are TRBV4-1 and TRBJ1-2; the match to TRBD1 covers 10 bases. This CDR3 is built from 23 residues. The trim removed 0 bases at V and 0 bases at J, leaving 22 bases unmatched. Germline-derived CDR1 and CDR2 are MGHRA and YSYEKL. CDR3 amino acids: CASSQERGQGLTLPHFANYGYTF. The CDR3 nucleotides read TGCGCCAGCAGCCAAGAGAGGGGACAGGGGTTAACTCTTCCTCACTTTGCTAACTATGGCTACACCTTC.

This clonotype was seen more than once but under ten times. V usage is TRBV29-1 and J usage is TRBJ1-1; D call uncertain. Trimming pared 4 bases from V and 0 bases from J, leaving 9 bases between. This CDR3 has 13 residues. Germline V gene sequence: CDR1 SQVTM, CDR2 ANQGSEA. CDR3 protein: CSVVTVLNTEAFF. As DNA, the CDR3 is TGCAGCGTTGTTACAGTACTGAACACTGAAGCTTTCTTT. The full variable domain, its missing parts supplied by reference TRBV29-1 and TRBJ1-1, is SAVISQKPSRDICQRGTSLTIQCQVDSQVTMMFWYRQQPGQSLTLIATANQGSEATYESGFVIDKFPISRPNLTFSTLTVSNMSPEDSSIYLCSVVTVLNTEAFFGQGTRLTVV.

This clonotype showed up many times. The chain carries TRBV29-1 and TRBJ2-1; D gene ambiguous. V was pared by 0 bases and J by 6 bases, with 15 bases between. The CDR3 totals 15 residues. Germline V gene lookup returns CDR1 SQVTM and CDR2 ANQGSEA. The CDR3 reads CSVEEQYRVFNEQFF. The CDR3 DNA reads TGCAGCGTTGAAGAACAGTATAGGGTTTTCAATGAGCAGTTCTTC.

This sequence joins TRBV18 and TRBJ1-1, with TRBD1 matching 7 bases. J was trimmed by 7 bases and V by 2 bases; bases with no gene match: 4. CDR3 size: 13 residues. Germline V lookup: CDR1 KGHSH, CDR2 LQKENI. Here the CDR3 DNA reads TGTGCCAGCTCACCAGACAGGGTAGTTGAAGCTTTCTTT. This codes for CASSPDRVVEAFF.

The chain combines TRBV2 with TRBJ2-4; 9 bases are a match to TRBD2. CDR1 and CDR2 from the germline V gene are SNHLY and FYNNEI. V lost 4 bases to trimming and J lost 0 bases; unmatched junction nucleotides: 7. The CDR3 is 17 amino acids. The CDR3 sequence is CASSVRGGAPAKNIQYF. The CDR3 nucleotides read TGTGCCAGCAGTGTACGCGGGGGGGCTCCAGCCAAAAACATTCAGTACTTC. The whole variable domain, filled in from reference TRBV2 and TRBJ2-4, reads EPEVTQTPSHQVTQMGQEVILRCVPISNHLYFYWYRQILGQKVEFLVSFYNNEISEKSEIFDDQFSVERPDGSNFTLKIRSTKLEDSAMYFCASSVRGGAPAKNIQYFGAGTRLSVL.

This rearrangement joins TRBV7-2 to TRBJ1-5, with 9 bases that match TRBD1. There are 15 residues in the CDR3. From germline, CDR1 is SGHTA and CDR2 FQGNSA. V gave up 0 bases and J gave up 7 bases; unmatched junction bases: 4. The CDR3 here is CASSLAGTGYQPQHF. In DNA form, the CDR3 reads TGTGCCAGCAGCTTAGCCGGGACAGGGTACCAGCCCCAGCATTTT.

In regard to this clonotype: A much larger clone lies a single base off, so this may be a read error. CDR3 sequence: CAISPGTSGTETQFF. The CDR3 coding sequence is TGTGCCATCAGTCCGGGGACTAGCGGGACAGAGACCCAGTTCTTC. V usage is TRBV10-3 and J usage is TRBJ2-1, with TRBD2 matching 13 bases. CDR3 size: 15 residues. Germline trimming cut 5 bases from V and 13 bases from J; bases unmatched to any gene: 11. From germline, CDR1 is ENHRY and CDR2 SYGVKD.

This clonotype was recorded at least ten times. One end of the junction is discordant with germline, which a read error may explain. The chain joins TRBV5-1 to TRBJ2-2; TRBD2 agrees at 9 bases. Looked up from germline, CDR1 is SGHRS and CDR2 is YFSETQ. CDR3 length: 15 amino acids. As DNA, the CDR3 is TGTGCCAGCAGCTTAGCGGGAGCGAACACCGGGGAGCTGTTTTTT. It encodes CASSLAGANTGELFF.

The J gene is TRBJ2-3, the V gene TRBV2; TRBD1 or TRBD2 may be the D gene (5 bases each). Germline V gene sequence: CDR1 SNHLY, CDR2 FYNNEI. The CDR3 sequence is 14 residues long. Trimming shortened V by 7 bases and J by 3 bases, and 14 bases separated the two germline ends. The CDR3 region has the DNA TGTGCCAGCAAGTCGGGACCCTCGACAGATACGCAGTATTTT. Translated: CASKSGPSTDTQYF.

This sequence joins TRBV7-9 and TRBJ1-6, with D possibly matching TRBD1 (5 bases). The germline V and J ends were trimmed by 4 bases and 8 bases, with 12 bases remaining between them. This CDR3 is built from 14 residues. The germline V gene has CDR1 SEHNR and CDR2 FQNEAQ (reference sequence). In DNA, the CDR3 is TGTGCCAGCAGCTCCCGGGGCAGCCATTCACCCCTCCACTTT. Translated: CASSSRGSHSPLHF.

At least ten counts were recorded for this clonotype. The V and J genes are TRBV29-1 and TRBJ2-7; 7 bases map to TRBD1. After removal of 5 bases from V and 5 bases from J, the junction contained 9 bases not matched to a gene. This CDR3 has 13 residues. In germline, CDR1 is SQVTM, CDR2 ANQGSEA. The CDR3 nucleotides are TGCAGCGTTCGACGACAGGGTAGGGACGAGCAGTACTTC. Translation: CSVRRQGRDEQYF.

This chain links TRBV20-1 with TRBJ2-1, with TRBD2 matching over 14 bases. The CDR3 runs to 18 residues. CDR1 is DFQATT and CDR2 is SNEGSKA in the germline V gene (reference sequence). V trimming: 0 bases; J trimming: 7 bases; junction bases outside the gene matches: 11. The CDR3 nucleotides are TGCAGTGCTAGAGATCGGAGACTAGCGGGAGGGCCAGGGAATGAGCAGTTCTTC. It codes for CSARDRRLAGGPGNEQFF.

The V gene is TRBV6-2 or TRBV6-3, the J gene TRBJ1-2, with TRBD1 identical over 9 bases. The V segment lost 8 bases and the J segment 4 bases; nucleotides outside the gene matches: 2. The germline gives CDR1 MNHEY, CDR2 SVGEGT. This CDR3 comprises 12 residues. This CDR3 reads CASGQGTYGYTF. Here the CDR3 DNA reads TGTGCCAGCGGACAGGGGACCTATGGCTACACCTTC.

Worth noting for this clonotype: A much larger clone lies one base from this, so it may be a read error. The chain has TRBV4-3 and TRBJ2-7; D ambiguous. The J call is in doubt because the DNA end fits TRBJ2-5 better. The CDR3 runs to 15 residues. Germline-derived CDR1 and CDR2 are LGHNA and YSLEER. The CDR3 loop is CASGQEIGRQETQYF. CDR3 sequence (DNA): TGCGCCAGCGGCCAAGAGATCGGCAGACAAGAGACCCAGTACTTC.

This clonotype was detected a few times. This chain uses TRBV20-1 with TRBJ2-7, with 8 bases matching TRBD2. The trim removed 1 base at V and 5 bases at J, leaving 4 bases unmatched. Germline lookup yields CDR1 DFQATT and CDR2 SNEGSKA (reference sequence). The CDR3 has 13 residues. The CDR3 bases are TGCAGTGCTAGAGCGGGAGGGGCCCACGAGCAGTACTTC. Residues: CSARAGGAHEQYF.